Below, 11 T cell receptor beta chains from the same sample are listed, as sequenced in a study of T cells after yellow fever vaccination. TCRdb itself ran the 5' RACE reads through MiXCR, one entry per CDR3 protein. The profile shows approximately 340,000 distinct CDR3 sequences, 8.7% of them singletons. Sequenced material: PBMCs, taken on the day of the first yellow fever vaccination. These TCRs come from a man aged 18 to 30 who received the YFV17D yellow fever vaccine.

The chain couples TRBV3-1 to TRBJ2-3; TRBD2 matches 8 bases. Trimming removed 1 base from V and 0 bases from J; junction bases left unmatched: 3. This CDR3 spans 16 amino acids. Per germline, CDR1 LGHDT and CDR2 YNNKEL (reference sequence). The CDR3 loop is CASSQGIAGSTDTQYF. CDR3 nucleotide sequence: TGTGCCAGCAGCCAAGGTATAGCGGGAAGCACAGATACGCAGTATTTT.

The chain is built from TRBV5-1 and TRBJ1-2; D may be TRBD1 (5 bases). Germline V CDR1 and CDR2: SGHRS, YFSETQ. V was shortened by 7 bases and J by 6 bases, with 16 bases between the two germline ends. The CDR3 has 13 residues. As DNA, the CDR3 is TGCGCCAGCCATAGGGGAGACGGGGATGGCTACACCTTC. Translated, it gives CASHRGDGDGYTF.

The sample holds a few counts of this clonotype. This rearrangement joins TRBV20-1 to TRBJ1-1; possible D gene TRBD1, 6 bases. Trimming removed 1 base from V and 1 base from J, with 7 bases in between. The length of the CDR3 is 13 residues. Per germline, CDR1 DFQATT and CDR2 SNEGSKA (reference sequence). CDR3 bases: TGCAGTGCTAGAGCACAGGGGAACACTGAAGCTTTCTTT. Its translation is CSARAQGNTEAFF.

This clonotype was detected many times. The rearrangement links TRBV7-6 to TRBJ2-1; possibly TRBD2 for D (6 bases). CDR1 SGHVS and CDR2 FNYEAQ come from the germline V gene. This CDR3 region has 13 residues. V lost 5 bases to trimming and J lost 7 bases, with 12 bases between them. DNA for the CDR3: TGTGCCAGCAGCGCCGGGACTCAAAATGAGCAGTTCTTC. Residues: CASSAGTQNEQFF.

The table lists this clonotype with a few counts. This sequence joins TRBV10-3 and TRBJ2-1; D ambiguous. The CDR3 runs to 14 residues. CDR1 and CDR2 from the germline V gene are ENHRY and SYGVKD. The V end lost 6 bases, the J end lost 5 bases, and 14 bases lay between the germline ends. CDR3 coding DNA: TGTGCCATCAGGAGACCTCCTTCGGACAATGAGCAGTTCTTC. It encodes CAIRRPPSDNEQFF.

This sequence joins TRBV7-2 and TRBJ2-5; D is possibly TRBD1 (6 bases). V lost 8 bases to trimming and J lost 1 base, with 11 bases between them. The CDR3 length is 13 residues. Germline CDR1 reads SGHTA; CDR2 reads FQGNSA. The CDR3 reads CASGRDTQETQYF. The CDR3 DNA follows: TGTGCCAGCGGCCGGGACACCCAAGAGACCCAGTACTTC.

This clonotype was observed many times. Here the CDR3 reads CSAGQARTDTQYF. CDR3 nucleotide sequence: TGCAGTGCTGGACAGGCCCGGACAGATACGCAGTATTTT. The chain couples TRBV20-1 to TRBJ2-3, with 7 bases matching TRBD1. Germline CDR1 DFQATT, CDR2 SNEGSKA (reference sequence). The CDR3 is made up of 13 amino acids. With V trimmed by 5 bases and J by 3 bases, 5 bases remained unmatched.

This clonotype has a handful of counts. This chain joins TRBV19 and TRBJ1-5, with TRBD1 matching over 8 bases. Germline CDR1 LNHDA, CDR2 SQIVND (reference sequence). The CDR3 extends over 15 amino acids. J gave up 5 bases and V 4 bases, and 7 bases lay outside the gene matches. The CDR3 DNA sequence: TGTGCCAGTAGTACCGACAGGGGACGGGATCAGCCCCAGCATTTT. Translation: CASSTDRGRDQPQHF.

A few counts support this clonotype. CDR3: CSARATDRLYGYTF. The CDR3 region has the DNA TGCAGTGCTAGAGCCACCGACAGACTCTATGGCTACACCTTC. This chain links TRBV20-1 with TRBJ1-2; TRBD1 might be the D (5 bases). The germline gives CDR1 DFQATT, CDR2 SNEGSKA (reference sequence). Trimming stripped 1 base from V and 4 bases from J, with 13 bases between. The CDR3 length is 14 residues.

The genes are TRBV13 and TRBJ2-6; D is ambiguous. V was trimmed by 3 bases and J by 2 bases, leaving 14 bases between them. The CDR3 is 17 residues long. Germline V CDR1 and CDR2: PRHDT, FYEKMQ (reference sequence). CDR3 sequence reads: CASSLTLRAPGANVLTF. DNA for the CDR3: TGTGCCAGCAGCTTGACCCTCCGAGCTCCTGGGGCCAACGTCCTGACTTTC.

A few counts support this clonotype. The chain has TRBV7-9 and TRBJ1-4; D might be TRBD1 (6 bases). CDR1 is SEHNR and CDR2 is FQNEAQ in the germline V gene (reference sequence). The CDR3 consists of 15 residues. V lost 3 bases and J 8 bases, leaving 16 bases between the germline ends. CDR3 sequence: CASSFLGQENEKLFF. CDR3 coding DNA: TGTGCCAGCAGCTTCTTGGGACAAGAAAACGAAAAACTGTTTTTT.